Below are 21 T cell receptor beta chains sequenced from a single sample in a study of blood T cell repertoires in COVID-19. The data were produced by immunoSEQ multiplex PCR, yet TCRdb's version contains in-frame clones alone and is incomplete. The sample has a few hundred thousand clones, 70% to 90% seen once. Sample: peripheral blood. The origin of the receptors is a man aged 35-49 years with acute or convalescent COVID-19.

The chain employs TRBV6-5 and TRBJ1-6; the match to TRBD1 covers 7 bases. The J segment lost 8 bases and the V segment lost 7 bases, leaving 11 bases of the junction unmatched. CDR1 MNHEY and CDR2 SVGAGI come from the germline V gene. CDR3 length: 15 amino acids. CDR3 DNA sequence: TGTGCCAGCACTCAAACAGGGGCTCGGGATTCACCCCTCCACTTT. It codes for CASTQTGARDSPLHF.

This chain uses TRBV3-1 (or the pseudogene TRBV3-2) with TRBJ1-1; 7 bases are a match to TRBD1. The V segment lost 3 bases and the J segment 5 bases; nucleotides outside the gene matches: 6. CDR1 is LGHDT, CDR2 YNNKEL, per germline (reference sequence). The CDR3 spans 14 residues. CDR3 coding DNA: TGTGCCAGCAGCCAGCGACAGGGAGAGACTGAAGCTTTCTTT. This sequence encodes CASSQRQGETEAFF.

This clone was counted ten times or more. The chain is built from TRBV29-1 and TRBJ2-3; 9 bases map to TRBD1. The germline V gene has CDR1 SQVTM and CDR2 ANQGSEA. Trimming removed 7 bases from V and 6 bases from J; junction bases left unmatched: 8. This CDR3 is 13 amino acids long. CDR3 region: CSARQGEGDTQYF. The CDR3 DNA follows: TGCAGCGCTAGACAGGGGGAAGGGGATACGCAGTATTTT.

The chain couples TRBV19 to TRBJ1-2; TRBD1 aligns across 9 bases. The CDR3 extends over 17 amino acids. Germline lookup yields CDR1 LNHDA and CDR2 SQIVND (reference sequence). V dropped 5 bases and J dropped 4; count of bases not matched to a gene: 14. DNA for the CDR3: TGTGCCAGTAGTCCGACAGGGGGAAGTGGAAGGGCCTATGGCTACACCTTC. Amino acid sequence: CASSPTGGSGRAYGYTF.

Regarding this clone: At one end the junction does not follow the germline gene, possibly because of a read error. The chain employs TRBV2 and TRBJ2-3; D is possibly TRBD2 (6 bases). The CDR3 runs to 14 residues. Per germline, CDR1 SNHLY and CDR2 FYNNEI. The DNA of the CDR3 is TGTGCCAGCACCCCGGGACTTAGCACCGATACGCAGTATTTT. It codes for CASTPGLSTDTQYF.

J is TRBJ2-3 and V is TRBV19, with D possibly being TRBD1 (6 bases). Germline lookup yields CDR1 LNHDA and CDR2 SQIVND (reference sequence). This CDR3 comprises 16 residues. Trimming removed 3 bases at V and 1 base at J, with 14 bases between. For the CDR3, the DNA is TGTGCCAGTAGTATTCAAGGGGGTAAAGGCACAGATACGCAGTATTTT. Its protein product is CASSIQGGKGTDTQYF. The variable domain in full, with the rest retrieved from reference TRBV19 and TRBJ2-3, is DGGITQSPKYLFRKEGQNVTLSCEQNLNHDAMYWYRQDPGQGLRLIYYSQIVNDFQKGDIAEGYSVSREKKESFPLTVTSAQKNPTAFYLCASSIQGGKGTDTQYFGPGTRLTVL.

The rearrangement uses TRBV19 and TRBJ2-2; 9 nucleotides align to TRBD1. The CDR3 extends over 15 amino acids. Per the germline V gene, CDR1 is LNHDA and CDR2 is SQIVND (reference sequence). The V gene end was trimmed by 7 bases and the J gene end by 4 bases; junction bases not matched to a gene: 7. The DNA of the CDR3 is TGTGCCAGTACGGGGCGGGACAGGGCCACCGGGGAGCTGTTTTTT. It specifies CASTGRDRATGELFF.

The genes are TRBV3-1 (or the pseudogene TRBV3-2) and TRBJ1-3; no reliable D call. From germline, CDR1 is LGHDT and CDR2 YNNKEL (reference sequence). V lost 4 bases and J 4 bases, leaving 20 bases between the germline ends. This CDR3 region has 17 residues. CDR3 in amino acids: CASSPDPDRGSGNTIYF. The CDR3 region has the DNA TGTGCCAGCAGCCCGGACCCAGACCGGGGATCCGGAAACACCATATATTTT.

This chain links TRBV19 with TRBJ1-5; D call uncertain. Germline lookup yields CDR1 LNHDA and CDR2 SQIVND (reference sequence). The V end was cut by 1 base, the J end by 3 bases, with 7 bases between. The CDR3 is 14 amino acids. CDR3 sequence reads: CASSIVGVNQPQHF. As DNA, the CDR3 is TGTGCCAGTAGTATAGTCGGAGTCAATCAGCCCCAGCATTTT.

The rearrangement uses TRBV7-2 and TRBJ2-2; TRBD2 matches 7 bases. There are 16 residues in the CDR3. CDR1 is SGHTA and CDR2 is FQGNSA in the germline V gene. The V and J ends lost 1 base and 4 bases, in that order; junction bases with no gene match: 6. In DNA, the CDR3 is TGTGCCAGCAGCTTAGAACGTCGACTAGCCACCGGGGAGCTGTTTTTT. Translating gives CASSLERRLATGELFF.

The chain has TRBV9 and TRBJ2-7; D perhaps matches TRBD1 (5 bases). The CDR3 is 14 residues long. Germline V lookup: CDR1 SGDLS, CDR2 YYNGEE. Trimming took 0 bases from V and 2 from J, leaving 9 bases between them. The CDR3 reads CASSVVPGPYEQYF. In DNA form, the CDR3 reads TGTGCCAGCAGCGTAGTTCCAGGGCCCTACGAGCAGTACTTC.

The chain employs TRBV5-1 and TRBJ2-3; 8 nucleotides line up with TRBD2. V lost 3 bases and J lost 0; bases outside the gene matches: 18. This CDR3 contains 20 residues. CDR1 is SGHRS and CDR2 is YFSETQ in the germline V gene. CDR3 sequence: CASSWSLAAGGIASTDTQYF. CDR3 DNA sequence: TGCGCCAGCAGCTGGAGTCTAGCGGCGGGGGGCATCGCTAGCACAGATACGCAGTATTTT.

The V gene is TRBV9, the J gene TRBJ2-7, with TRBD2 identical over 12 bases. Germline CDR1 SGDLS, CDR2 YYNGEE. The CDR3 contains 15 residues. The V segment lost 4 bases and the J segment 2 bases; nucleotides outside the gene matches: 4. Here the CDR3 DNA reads TGTGCCAGCAGCCCGACTAGCGGGGGCGCCTACGAGCAGTACTTC. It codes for CASSPTSGGAYEQYF.

CDR3 in amino acids: CASSEQTRQGETQYF. The CDR3, as DNA: TGTGCCAGCAGTGAGCAAACTAGACAGGGTGAGACCCAGTACTTC. This chain joins TRBV25-1 and TRBJ2-5; 7 positions agree with TRBD1. The J segment lost 5 bases and the V segment lost 3 bases, leaving 9 bases of the junction unmatched. This CDR3 contains 15 residues. Germline V gene data show CDR1 as MGHDK and CDR2 as SYGVNS.

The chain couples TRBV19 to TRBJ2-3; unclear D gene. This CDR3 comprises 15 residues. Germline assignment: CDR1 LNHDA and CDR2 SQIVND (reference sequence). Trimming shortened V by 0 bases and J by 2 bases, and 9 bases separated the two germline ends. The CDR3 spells CASSIEGQYTDTQYF. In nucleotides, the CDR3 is TGTGCCAGTAGTATAGAGGGCCAGTACACAGATACGCAGTATTTT.

Here the CDR3 DNA reads TGTGCCAGCAGCTTAGTAGGGGGCAGCGGGGAGCTGTTTTTT. It codes for CASSLVGGSGELFF. The J gene is TRBJ2-2, the V gene TRBV7-6; TRBD1 agrees at 7 bases. This CDR3 has 14 residues. With 1 base clipped from V and 7 bases from J, the junction kept 3 bases outside the gene matches. Per germline, CDR1 SGHVS and CDR2 FNYEAQ.

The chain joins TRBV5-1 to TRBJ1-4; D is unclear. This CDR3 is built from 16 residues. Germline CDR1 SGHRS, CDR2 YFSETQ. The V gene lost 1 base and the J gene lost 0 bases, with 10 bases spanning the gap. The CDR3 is CASSLLGAATNEKLFF. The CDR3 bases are TGCGCCAGCAGCTTGTTAGGAGCAGCAACTAATGAAAAACTGTTTTTT.

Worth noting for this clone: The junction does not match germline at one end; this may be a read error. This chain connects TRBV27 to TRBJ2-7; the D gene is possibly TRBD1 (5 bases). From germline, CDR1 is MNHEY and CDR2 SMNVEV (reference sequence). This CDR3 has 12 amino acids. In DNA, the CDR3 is TGTGCCAGCAGTTTACGCTCGGCCGAAAGGGGTTTC. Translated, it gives CASSLRSAERGF.

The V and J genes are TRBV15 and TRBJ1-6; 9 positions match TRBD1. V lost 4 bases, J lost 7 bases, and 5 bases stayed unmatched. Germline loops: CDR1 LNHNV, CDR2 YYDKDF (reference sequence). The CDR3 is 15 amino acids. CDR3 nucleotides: TGTGCCACCAGCAAGGACAGGGGACGGAATTCACCCCTCCACTTT. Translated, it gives CATSKDRGRNSPLHF. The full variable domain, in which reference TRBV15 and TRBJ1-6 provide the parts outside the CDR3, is DAMVIQNPRYQVTQFGKPVTLSCSQTLNHNVMYWYQQKSSQAPKLLFHYYDKDFNNEADTPDNFQSRRPNTSFCFLDIRSPGLGDTAMYLCATSKDRGRNSPLHFGNGTRLTVT.

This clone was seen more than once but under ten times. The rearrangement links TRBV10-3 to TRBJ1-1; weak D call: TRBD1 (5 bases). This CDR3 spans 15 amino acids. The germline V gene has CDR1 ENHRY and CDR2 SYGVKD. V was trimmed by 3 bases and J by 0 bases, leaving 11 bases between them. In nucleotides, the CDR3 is TGTGCCATCAGTGAAGGGCAGGGCTTGAACACTGAAGCTTTCTTT. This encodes CAISEGQGLNTEAFF.

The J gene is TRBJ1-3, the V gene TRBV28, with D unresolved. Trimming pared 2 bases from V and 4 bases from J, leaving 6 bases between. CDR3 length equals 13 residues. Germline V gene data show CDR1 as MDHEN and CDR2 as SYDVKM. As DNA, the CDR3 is TGTGCCAGCAGTTTAGGACTGGGAAACACCATATATTTT. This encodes CASSLGLGNTIYF.